The clone carrying this T cell receptor beta chain has at least ten counts. The CDR3 totals 14 residues. Trimming took 6 bases from V and 8 from J; bases not matched to a gene: 9. These data come from a study of T-cell reconstitution after alpha-beta-depleted transplantation in children. As it was prepared, the TCRbeta library received unique molecular identifiers. From the PCR reads, TCRdb called clonotypes with MiXCR, one entry per CDR3 protein. The data contain some 220,000 distinct CDR3 sequences, 8% to 10% of them singletons. The TCR comes from a human donor who donated a stem cell graft to a child with acute lymphoblastic leukemia. The chain couples TRBV12-3 or TRBV12-4 to TRBJ1-4; 7 bases align to TRBD1. The material sequenced was PBMCs from the stem cell graft donor, taken from the stem cell graft. The CDR3 DNA follows: TGTGCCAGCAGCCGGGACAGCCGGGGGGAAAAACTGTTTTTT. Its protein is CASSRDSRGEKLFF.